This entry describes one T cell receptor (beta chain). This clone's antigen is unknown. Base qualities are missing; no much larger clone stands one base away. The source of the sample is a study of blood T cell repertoires in COVID-19 (dated by TCRdb to about 2020). General notes on the study: Samples from collaborators originated in the United States, Italy and Spain and spanned both the acute and convalescent phases of COVID-19. Nearly every sample came with metadata listing a de-identified subject ID, COVID-19 status, age in years and sex. Where available, HLA class I and class II types were taken from metadata supplied by the sample provider and were not determined by assay-based typing. Deeply sampled blood TCRbeta repertoires from subjects exposed to, actively infected with, or recovered from COVID-19 were included in the dataset. The repertoires were made available in a free public database intended to serve as a resource for research on the immune response to SARS-CoV-2. Samples came from the ongoing ImmuneRACE study (first 160 participants) plus 1,254 subjects from 6 global collaborators. The material from the prospective study consisted of cDNA or gDNA derived from T cells, B-cell-depleted T cells, or PBMCs. The research as a whole found: How much clinical and demographic metadata was included differed by source and by participant, and the metadata was provided uncurated.

The immunoSEQ Assay, a bias-controlled multiplex PCR, was used to amplify TCRbeta CDR3 regions from genomic DNA. Per the source publication's procedure: Nucleated cell counts per sample were estimated from amplification of reference gene primers within the assay. To quantify the absolute abundance of each unique TCRbeta CDR3 rearrangement, sequence reads were collapsed and filtered. Productive Simpson clonality was computed per sample as the square root of Simpson's diversity index over productive rearrangements. TCRdb holds this immuneACCESS table with in-frame rearrangements only. Some clones are missing; in checked studies, unresolved V genes explain under half, and the rest has no known cause. That table supplies the V and J calls and clone size; D and trimming were determined from the DNA. Present in this sample are under 350,000 clones, 85% of which were seen just once. The leading ten clones occupy roughly 13% of the sample.

Collaborating institutions collected whole blood in K2EDTA tubes following their own protocols. For TCRbeta analysis, collaborators shipped samples in one of three forms: frozen whole blood, isolated PBMCs, or DNA extracted from either of those sample types. V sheds 7 bases and J sheds 0 bases, leaving 15 bases between their ends. Taken from cysteine to phenylalanine, the CDR3 has 15 residues. The kept DNA is CDR3 alone, 45 bases in frame from the first base. For CDR1 and CDR2, the germline V gene (reference sequence) lists LNHDA and SQIVND. The sample consisted of peripheral blood. The rearranged chain carries TRBV19 and TRBJ1-1, with the D gene not confidently named. The clonotype originates from a human donor in a cohort sampled during active COVID-19. In nucleotides, the sequence is TGTGCCAGTACATTTGAGGCAGTCGTGAACACTGAAGCTTTCTTT. It encodes CASTFEAVVNTEAFF.